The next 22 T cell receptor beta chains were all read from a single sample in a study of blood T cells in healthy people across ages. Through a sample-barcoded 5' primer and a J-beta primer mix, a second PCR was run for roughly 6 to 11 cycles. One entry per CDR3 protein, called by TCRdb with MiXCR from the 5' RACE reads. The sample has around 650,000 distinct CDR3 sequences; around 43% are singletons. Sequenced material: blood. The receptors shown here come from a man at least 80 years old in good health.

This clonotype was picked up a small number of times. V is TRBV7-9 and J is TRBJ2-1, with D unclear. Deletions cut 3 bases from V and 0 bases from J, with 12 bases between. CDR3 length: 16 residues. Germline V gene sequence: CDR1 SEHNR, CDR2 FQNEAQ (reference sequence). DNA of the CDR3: TGTGCCAGCAGCTTGAGTTCCTTTAGCTCCTACAATGAGCAGTTCTTC. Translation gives CASSLSSFSSYNEQFF.

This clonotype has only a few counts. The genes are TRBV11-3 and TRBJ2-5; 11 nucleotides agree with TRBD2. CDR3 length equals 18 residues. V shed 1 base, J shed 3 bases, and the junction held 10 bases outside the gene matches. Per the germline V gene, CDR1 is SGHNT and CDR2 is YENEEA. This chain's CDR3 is CASSLGKTSGDLKETQYF. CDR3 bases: TGTGCCAGCAGCTTAGGAAAGACTAGCGGGGACTTGAAAGAGACCCAGTACTTC.

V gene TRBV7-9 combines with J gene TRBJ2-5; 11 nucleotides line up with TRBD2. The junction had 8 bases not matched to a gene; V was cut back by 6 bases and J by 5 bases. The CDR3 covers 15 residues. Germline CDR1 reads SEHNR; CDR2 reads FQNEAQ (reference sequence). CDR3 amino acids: CASSQTSGARETQYF. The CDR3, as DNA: TGTGCCAGCAGTCAGACTAGCGGGGCTCGGGAGACCCAGTACTTC.

DNA for the CDR3: TGCAGCCACGTTACAGGGACTGAAGCTTTCTTT. Protein: CSHVTGTEAFF. The rearrangement joins TRBV29-1 to TRBJ1-1, with D tentatively TRBD1 (6 bases). The V and J ends lost 8 bases and 5 bases respectively, with 12 bases between them. There are 11 residues in the CDR3. Germline V gene lookup returns CDR1 SQVTM and CDR2 ANQGSEA.

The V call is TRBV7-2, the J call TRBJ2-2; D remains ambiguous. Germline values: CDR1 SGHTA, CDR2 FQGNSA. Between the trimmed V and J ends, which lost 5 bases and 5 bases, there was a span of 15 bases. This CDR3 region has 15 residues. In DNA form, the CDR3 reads TGTGCCAGCAGCCTAAGGATTACTCAAACCGGGGAGCTGTTTTTT. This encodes CASSLRITQTGELFF.

The CDR3 DNA follows: TGTGCCAGCAGCCAGCAAGGGCTGGGTTCACCCCTCCACTTT. Its translation: CASSQQGLGSPLHF. The chain is built from TRBV3-1 and TRBJ1-6; D is uncertain. With 3 bases removed from V and 9 bases from J, the gap between germline ends came to 12 bases. Germline V gene sequence: CDR1 LGHDT, CDR2 YNNKEL (reference sequence). The CDR3 runs 14 residues.

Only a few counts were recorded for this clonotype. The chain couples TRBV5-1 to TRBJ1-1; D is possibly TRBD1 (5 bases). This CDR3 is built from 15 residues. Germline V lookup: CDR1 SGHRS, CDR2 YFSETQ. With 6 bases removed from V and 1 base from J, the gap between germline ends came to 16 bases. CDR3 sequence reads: CASMPGNGGNTEAFF. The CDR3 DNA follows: TGCGCCAGCATGCCAGGGAATGGGGGGAACACTGAAGCTTTCTTT.

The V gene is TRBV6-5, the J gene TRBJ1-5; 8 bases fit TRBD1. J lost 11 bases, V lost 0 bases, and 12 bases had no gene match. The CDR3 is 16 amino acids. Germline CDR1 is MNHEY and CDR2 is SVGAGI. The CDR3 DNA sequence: TGTGCCAGCAGTTACTCGATTGCAGGGGGCGTAGGGGCCCAGCATTTT. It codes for CASSYSIAGGVGAQHF.

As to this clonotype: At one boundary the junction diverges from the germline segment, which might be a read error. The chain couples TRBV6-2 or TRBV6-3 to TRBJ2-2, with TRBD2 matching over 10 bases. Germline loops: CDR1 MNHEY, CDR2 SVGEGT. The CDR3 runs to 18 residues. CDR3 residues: CASSSQFLAGENTGGLFF. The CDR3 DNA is TGTGCCAGCAGTTCCCAATTCCTAGCGGGGGAGAACACCGGGGGGCTGTTTTTT.

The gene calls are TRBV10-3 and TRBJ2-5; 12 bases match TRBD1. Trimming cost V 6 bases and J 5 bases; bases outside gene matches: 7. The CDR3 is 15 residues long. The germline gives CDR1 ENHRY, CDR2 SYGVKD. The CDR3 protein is CAIRTGTGGWETQYF. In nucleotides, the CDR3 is TGTGCCATCAGAACCGGGACAGGGGGCTGGGAGACCCAGTACTTC.

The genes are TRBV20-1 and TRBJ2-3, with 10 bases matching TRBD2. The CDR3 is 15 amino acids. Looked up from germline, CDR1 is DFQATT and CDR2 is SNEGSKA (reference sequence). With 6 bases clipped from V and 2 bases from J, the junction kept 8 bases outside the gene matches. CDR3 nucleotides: TGCAGTGCCAGGGGGACTAGCGCCTTCACAGATACGCAGTATTTT. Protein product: CSARGTSAFTDTQYF.

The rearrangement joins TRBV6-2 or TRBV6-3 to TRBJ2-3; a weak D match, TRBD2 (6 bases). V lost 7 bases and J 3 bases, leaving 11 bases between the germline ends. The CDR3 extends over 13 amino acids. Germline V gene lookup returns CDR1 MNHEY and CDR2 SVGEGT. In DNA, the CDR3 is TGTGCCAGCAAGGACTATGGAACAGATACGCAGTATTTT. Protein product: CASKDYGTDTQYF.

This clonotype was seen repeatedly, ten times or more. The CDR3 DNA reads as TGCAGCGTTAAGATAGCGGGAGTAGGCGGTGAGCAGTTCTTC. It encodes CSVKIAGVGGEQFF. The chain couples TRBV29-1 to TRBJ2-1; TRBD2 agrees at 9 bases. This CDR3 has 14 amino acids. Germline CDR1 reads SQVTM; CDR2 reads ANQGSEA. The trim removed 5 bases at V and 9 bases at J, leaving 11 bases unmatched.

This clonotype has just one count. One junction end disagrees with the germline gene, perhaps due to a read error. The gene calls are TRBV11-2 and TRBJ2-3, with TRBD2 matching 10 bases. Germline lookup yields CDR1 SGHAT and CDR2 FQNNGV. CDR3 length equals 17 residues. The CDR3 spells CVSSLDFSGGRGDTQYF. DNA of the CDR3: TGTGTCAGCAGCTTAGATTTTAGCGGGGGGCGGGGAGATACGCAGTATTTT.

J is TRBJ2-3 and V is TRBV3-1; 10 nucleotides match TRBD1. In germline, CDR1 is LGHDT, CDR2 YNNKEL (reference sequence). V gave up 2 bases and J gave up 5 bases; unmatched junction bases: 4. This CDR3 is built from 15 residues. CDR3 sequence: CASSQRTGGRDTQYF. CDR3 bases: TGTGCCAGCAGCCAAAGGACAGGGGGAAGAGATACGCAGTATTTT.

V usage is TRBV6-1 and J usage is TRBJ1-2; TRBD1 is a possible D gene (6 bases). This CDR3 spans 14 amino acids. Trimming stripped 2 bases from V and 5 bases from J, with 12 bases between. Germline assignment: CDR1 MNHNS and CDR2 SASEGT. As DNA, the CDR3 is TGTGCCAGCAGTGAAAGCCCACAGGGTTATGGCTACACCTTC. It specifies CASSESPQGYGYTF.

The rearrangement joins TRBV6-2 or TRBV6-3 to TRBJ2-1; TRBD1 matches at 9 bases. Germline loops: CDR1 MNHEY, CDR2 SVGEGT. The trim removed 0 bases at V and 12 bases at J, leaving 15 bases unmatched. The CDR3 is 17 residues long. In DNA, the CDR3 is TGTGCCAGCAGTTACTCGGGTCCGGCGGACAGGGGTTATGCGCAGTTCTTC. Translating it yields CASSYSGPADRGYAQFF.

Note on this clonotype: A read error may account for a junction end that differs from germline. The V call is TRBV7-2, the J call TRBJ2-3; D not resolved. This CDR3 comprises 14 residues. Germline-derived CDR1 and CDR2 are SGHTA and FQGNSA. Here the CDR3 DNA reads TGTGGCAGCAGCCCCGGGCCAGACACAGATACGCAGTATTTT. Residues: CGSSPGPDTDTQYF.

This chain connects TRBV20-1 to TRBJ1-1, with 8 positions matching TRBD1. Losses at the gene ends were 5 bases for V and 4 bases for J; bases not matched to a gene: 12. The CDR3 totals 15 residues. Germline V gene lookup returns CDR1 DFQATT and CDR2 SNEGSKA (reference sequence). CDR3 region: CSASRGQGTFTEAFF. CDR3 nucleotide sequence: TGCAGTGCTTCCAGGGGGCAGGGTACTTTCACTGAAGCTTTCTTT.

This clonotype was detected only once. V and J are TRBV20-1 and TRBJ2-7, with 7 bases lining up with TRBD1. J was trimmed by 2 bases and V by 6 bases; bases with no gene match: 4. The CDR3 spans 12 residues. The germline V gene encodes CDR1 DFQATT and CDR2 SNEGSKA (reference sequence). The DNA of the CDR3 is TGCAGTGCGGGACAGCGACCCTACGAGCAGTACTTC. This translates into CSAGQRPYEQYF.

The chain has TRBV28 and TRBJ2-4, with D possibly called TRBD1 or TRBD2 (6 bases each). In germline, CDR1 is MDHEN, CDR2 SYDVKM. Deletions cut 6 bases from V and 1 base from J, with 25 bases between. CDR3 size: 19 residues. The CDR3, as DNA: TGTGCCAGCAGCGAATACCACGGGGGCAGGGTTTTTGCCAAAAACATTCAGTACTTC. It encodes CASSEYHGGRVFAKNIQYF.

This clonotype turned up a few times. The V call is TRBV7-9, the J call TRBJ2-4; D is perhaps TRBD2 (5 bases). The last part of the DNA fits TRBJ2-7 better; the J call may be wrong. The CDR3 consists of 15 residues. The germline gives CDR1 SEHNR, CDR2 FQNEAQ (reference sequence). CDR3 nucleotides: TGTGCCAGCAGCTTAGTATCCGGGATTGTACTCGAGCAGTACTTC. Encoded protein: CASSLVSGIVLEQYF.